The sequence of this T cell receptor beta chain was determined in a study of blood T cell repertoires in COVID-19. Measured with immunoSEQ multiplex PCR; TCRdb has only the in-frame clones, and not every one. The top ten clones hold over 1.5% of a sample with hundreds of thousands of clones, 85% of them seen once. The ends were cut back, 5 bases at V and 4 bases at J, with 11 bases in the middle. In germline, CDR1 is SGHAT, CDR2 FQDESV (reference sequence). The CDR3 loop spans 13 amino acids. The source of this sequence is a young woman who had been exposed to COVID-19. This rearrangement joins TRBV11-1 to TRBJ1-2; D unclear. The sample comprised PBMCs or T cells enriched from blood (not recorded which). The CDR3 DNA follows: TGTGCCAGCAGCGCCGGGGTTTCCTATGGCTACACCTTC. It yields the protein CASSAGVSYGYTF.